A single sample is the source of the 7 T cell receptor beta chains below, sequenced in a study of blood T cells in healthy people across ages. Primers used in a second PCR of roughly 6 to 11 cycles were a sample-barcoded 5' primer and a J-beta primer mix. Using its own MiXCR run on the 5' RACE reads, TCRdb lists one record per CDR3 protein. Among 1.5 million to 2 million distinct CDR3 sequences listed, 35% to 50% were seen once. Sequencing input: blood. The receptors here all came from a human donor in good health.

J is TRBJ1-2 and V is TRBV29-1; D unresolved. The CDR3 runs to 8 residues. Germline loops: CDR1 SQVTM, CDR2 ANQGSEA. V dropped 7 bases and J dropped 8 bases, with 5 bases sitting between them. DNA for the CDR3: TGCAGCGCTGGAGGCTACACCTTC. This encodes CSAGGYTF. Combining the CDR3 with reference TRBV29-1 and TRBJ1-2 gives the whole variable domain SAVISQKPSRDICQRGTSLTIQCQVDSQVTMMFWYRQQPGQSLTLIATANQGSEATYESGFVIDKFPISRPNLTFSTLTVSNMSPEDSSIYLCSAGGYTFGSGTRLTVV.

The CDR3 spells CASSEWGTDGQETQYF. CDR3 sequence (DNA): TGTGCCAGCAGTGAATGGGGGACAGATGGACAAGAGACCCAGTACTTC. The J gene is TRBJ2-5, the V gene TRBV25-1; 7 nucleotides match TRBD1. CDR1 and CDR2 from the germline V gene are MGHDK and SYGVNS. This CDR3 spans 16 amino acids. Trimming at V came to 1 base and at J to 2 bases, leaving 7 bases not matched to a gene. The full variable domain, its missing parts supplied by reference TRBV25-1 and TRBJ2-5, is EADIYQTPRYLVIGTGKKITLECSQTMGHDKMYWYQQDPGMELHLIHYSYGVNSTEKGDLSSESTVSRIRTEHFPLTLESARPSHTSQYLCASSEWGTDGQETQYFGPGTRLLVL.

This clonotype was counted a few times. The gene calls are TRBV28 and TRBJ2-3, with 9 positions matching TRBD1. Germline V lookup: CDR1 MDHEN, CDR2 SYDVKM. This CDR3 is 15 amino acids long. The V and J ends lost 10 bases and 6 bases, in that order; junction bases with no gene match: 14. CDR3 residues: CATLGQGRSFDTQYF. As DNA, the CDR3 is TGTGCCACCCTGGGACAGGGAAGATCTTTTGATACGCAGTATTTT.

The CDR3 loop reads CASSYSIPSLTTGTGCHEQYF. The CDR3 DNA sequence: TGTGCCAGCAGTTACTCGATCCCATCTCTTACTACCGGGACAGGGTGCCACGAGCAGTACTTC. The chain carries TRBV6-5 and TRBJ2-5; 9 bases map to TRBD1. With the DNA end fitting TRBJ2-7 better, the J assignment may be wrong. Germline V gene sequence: CDR1 MNHEY, CDR2 SVGAGI. The CDR3 is 21 residues long.

This chain links TRBV15 with TRBJ2-1; D might be TRBD2 (5 bases). This CDR3 has 15 residues. With 0 bases removed from V and 4 bases from J, the gap between germline ends came to 10 bases. CDR1 is LNHNV, CDR2 YYDKDF, per germline (reference sequence). CDR3 in amino acids: CATSRDLTGYNEQFF. CDR3 coding DNA: TGTGCCACCAGCAGAGATCTAACGGGGTACAATGAGCAGTTCTTC. Full variable domain (rest looked up from reference TRBV15 and TRBJ2-1): DAMVIQNPRYQVTQFGKPVTLSCSQTLNHNVMYWYQQKSSQAPKLLFHYYDKDFNNEADTPDNFQSRRPNTSFCFLDIRSPGLGDTAMYLCATSRDLTGYNEQFFGPGTRLTVL.

The rearrangement uses TRBV6-6 and TRBJ1-5; tentative D call: TRBD1 (5 bases). The CDR3 length is 16 residues. Germline-derived CDR1 and CDR2 are MNHNY and SVGAGI (reference sequence). V was shortened by 2 bases and J by 5 bases, with 16 bases between the two germline ends. CDR3 residues: CASSYATAGRDQPQHF. In DNA form, the CDR3 reads TGTGCCAGCAGTTACGCAACGGCAGGGAGAGATCAGCCCCAGCATTTT.

The CDR3 sequence is CASTLKDRLNTEAFF. The CDR3 coding sequence is TGTGCCAGCACCCTAAAAGACCGGCTGAACACTGAAGCTTTCTTT. The genes are TRBV11-2 and TRBJ1-1; no clear D gene. The CDR3 is 15 amino acids. The germline V gene encodes CDR1 SGHAT and CDR2 FQNNGV. Trimming took 7 bases from V and 0 from J, leaving 15 bases between them.